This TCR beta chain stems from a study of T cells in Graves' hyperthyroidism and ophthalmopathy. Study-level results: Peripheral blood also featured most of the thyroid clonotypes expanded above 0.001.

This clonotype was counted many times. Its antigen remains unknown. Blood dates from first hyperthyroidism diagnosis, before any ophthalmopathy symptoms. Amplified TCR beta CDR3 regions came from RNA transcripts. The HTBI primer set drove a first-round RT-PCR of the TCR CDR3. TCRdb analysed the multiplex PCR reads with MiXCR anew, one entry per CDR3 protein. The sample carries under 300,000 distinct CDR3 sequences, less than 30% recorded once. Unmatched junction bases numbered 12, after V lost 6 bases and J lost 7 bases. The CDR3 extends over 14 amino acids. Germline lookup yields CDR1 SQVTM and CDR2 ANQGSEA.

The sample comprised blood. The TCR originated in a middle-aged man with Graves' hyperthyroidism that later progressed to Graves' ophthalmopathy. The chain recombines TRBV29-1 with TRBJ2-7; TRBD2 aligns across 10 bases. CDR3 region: CSVEPIAGGREQYF. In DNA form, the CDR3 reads TGCAGCGTCGAACCGATAGCGGGAGGAAGGGAGCAGTACTTC.